The 4 T cell receptor beta chains presented below share a single source sample, sequenced in a study of technical replicates of blood from a handful of donors (dated by TCRdb to 2016 to 2017). The protocol used for the library was the immunoSEQ multiplex PCR assay. As stored in TCRdb, this immuneACCESS dataset retains in-frame rearrangements with V and J assigned. A fraction of the clones does not appear; measured against another copy, unresolved V genes explain less than half of the discrepancy, and the remainder lacks a known reason. The sample table holds tens of thousands of clones, of which around 96% were seen once. The top ten clones comprise about 0.31% of the sample. Input material: T cells isolated from PBMCs. These TCRs come from a human donor in good health.

This chain joins TRBV5-1 and TRBJ2-1; the D gene is possibly TRBD2 (6 bases). This CDR3 has 15 residues. Germline V gene lookup returns CDR1 SGHRS and CDR2 YFSETQ. Trimming cost V 1 base and J 4 bases, with 12 bases left between them. Here the CDR3 reads CASSLIGGGYNEQFF. The DNA for the CDR3 is TGCGCCAGCAGCTTGATAGGTGGGGGGTACAATGAGCAGTTCTTC.

CDR3 nucleotides: TGTGCCAGCAGCCCCCGGGACAGGGAGAATGAAAAACTGTTTTTT. Translating gives CASSPRDRENEKLFF. This chain links TRBV9 with TRBJ1-4, with 9 bases fitting TRBD1. The length of the CDR3 is 15 residues. CDR1 and CDR2 (germline): SGDLS, YYNGEE. V trimming: 4 bases; J trimming: 5 bases; junction bases outside the gene matches: 6.

This clone was seen only once. The chain uses TRBV6-6 and TRBJ2-1, with D possibly matching TRBD2 (6 bases). CDR3 length: 13 residues. Looked up from germline, CDR1 is MNHNY and CDR2 is SVGAGI (reference sequence). The V gene lost 6 bases and the J gene lost 7 bases, with 13 bases spanning the gap. In DNA, the CDR3 is TGTGCCAGCAGCTCTGAGGCGGGGAATGAGCAGTTCTTC. Amino acids: CASSSEAGNEQFF.

The chain carries TRBV25-1 and TRBJ2-1; D perhaps matches TRBD2 (5 bases). Germline V gene data show CDR1 as MGHDK and CDR2 as SYGVNS. Trimming took 6 bases from V and 6 from J, leaving 18 bases between them. CDR3 length: 15 residues. The CDR3 DNA reads as TGTGCCAGCAGCGATCCCCGGACTTACCTCAATGAGCAGTTCTTC. Translating it yields CASSDPRTYLNEQFF.